These 29 T cell receptor beta chains were sequenced from one sample in a study of neurological immune-mediated disorders. Via MiXCR, TCRdb re-called the 5' RACE reads, giving one row per CDR3 protein. Seen here are 25,000 to 35,000 distinct CDR3 sequences, approximately 1.6% observed once, and the top ten hold around 8.8%. The sequencing input was PBMCs. These receptors came from a woman aged 30 to 39 with multiple sclerosis.

There are many counts of this clonotype. The rearrangement links TRBV5-1 to TRBJ1-1; D is uncertain. Germline assignment: CDR1 SGHRS and CDR2 YFSETQ. With 0 bases removed from V and 4 bases from J, the gap between germline ends came to 7 bases. The CDR3 spans 13 residues. The chain's CDR3 is CASSLATGTEAFF. The DNA for the CDR3 is TGCGCCAGCAGCTTGGCCACGGGCACTGAAGCTTTCTTT. Full variable domain (missing parts from reference TRBV5-1 and TRBJ1-1): KAGVTQTPRYLIKTRGQQVTLSCSPISGHRSVSWYQQTPGQGLQFLFEYFSETQRNKGNFPGRFSGRQFSNSRSEMNVSTLELGDSALYLCASSLATGTEAFFGQGTRLTVV.

This clonotype has at least ten counts. The V and J genes are TRBV7-9 and TRBJ2-1; 8 positions match TRBD1. V lost 4 bases to trimming and J lost 5 bases; unmatched junction nucleotides: 10. The CDR3 has 16 amino acids. The germline V gene encodes CDR1 SEHNR and CDR2 FQNEAQ (reference sequence). CDR3 residues: CASSYPRGQAHNEQFF. In DNA, the CDR3 is TGTGCCAGCAGCTACCCTAGGGGACAGGCCCACAATGAGCAGTTCTTC.

This clonotype was seen at least ten times. The chain's CDR3 is CASSRTRGETQYF. The CDR3 DNA reads as TGTGCCAGCAGCCGGACTAGAGGGGAGACCCAGTACTTC. V and J are TRBV6-4 and TRBJ2-5, with 7 bases matching TRBD2. The CDR3 has 13 residues. With 6 bases clipped from V and 5 bases from J, the junction kept 6 bases outside the gene matches. Per germline, CDR1 MRHNA and CDR2 SNTAGT.

This clonotype was observed many times. The chain is built from TRBV10-2 and TRBJ2-5, with D perhaps given as TRBD1 or TRBD2 (5 bases each). This CDR3 region has 13 residues. Trimming pared 6 bases from V and 3 bases from J, leaving 11 bases between. The germline CDR1 and CDR2 sequences are WSHSY and SAAADI. The DNA for the CDR3 is TGCGCCAGCAGCGGGGACGAGAAAGAGACCCAGTACTTC. Its translation is CASSGDEKETQYF.

This clonotype was recorded many times. This chain links TRBV5-5 with TRBJ2-7, with no clear D. Germline V gene data show CDR1 as SGHKS and CDR2 as YYEKEE (reference sequence). The CDR3 sequence is 14 residues long. Trimming left V 4 bases short and J 2 bases short, with 13 bases between. The CDR3 DNA follows: TGTGCCAGCAGCCCCCCAGCAGGTACCTACGAGCAGTACTTC. It codes for CASSPPAGTYEQYF.

In its sample, this clonotype was seen many times. CDR3 DNA sequence: TGTGCCAGCAGCCCCCCGAAAGTCGGGTACGAGCAGTACTTC. Protein product: CASSPPKVGYEQYF. The chain is built from TRBV7-9 and TRBJ2-7, with unresolved D. Germline V gene lookup returns CDR1 SEHNR and CDR2 FQNEAQ (reference sequence). This CDR3 is 14 amino acids long. V lost 5 bases and J lost 4, with 15 bases in between. Supplemented by reference TRBV7-9 and TRBJ2-7, the full variable domain reads DTGVSQNPRHKITKRGQNVTFRCDPISEHNRLYWYRQTLGQGPEFLTYFQNEAQLEKSRLLSDRFSAERPKGSFSTLEIQRTEQGDSAMYLCASSPPKVGYEQYFGPGTRLTVT.

This clonotype was seen ten or more times. The DNA of the CDR3 is TGCAGTGCTACTAGAATGCGGGGGGCCACAGATACGCAGTATTTT. This codes for CSATRMRGATDTQYF. The chain is built from TRBV20-1 and TRBJ2-3, with TRBD2 matching 8 bases. Trimming removed 4 bases from V and 2 bases from J; junction bases left unmatched: 8. The length of the CDR3 is 15 residues. Germline loops: CDR1 DFQATT, CDR2 SNEGSKA (reference sequence).

The sample holds many counts of this clonotype. The CDR3 loop reads CASSLYTGELFF. CDR3 in DNA: TGTGCCAGCAGCTTGTACACCGGGGAGCTGTTTTTT. This chain uses TRBV3-1 with TRBJ2-2; D gene unclear. This CDR3 contains 12 residues. The V gene lost 5 bases and the J gene lost 3 bases, with 4 bases spanning the gap. Germline V lookup: CDR1 LGHDT, CDR2 YNNKEL (reference sequence).

This clonotype was observed many times. The chain recombines TRBV20-1 with TRBJ1-2; possibly TRBD1 for D (6 bases). V dropped 5 bases and J dropped 9 bases, with 16 bases sitting between them. The CDR3 has 12 residues. CDR1 DFQATT and CDR2 SNEGSKA come from the germline V gene (reference sequence). Here the CDR3 reads CSAPQGLISYTF. The CDR3, as DNA: TGCAGTGCTCCACAGGGACTTATAAGCTACACCTTC.

The table lists this clonotype with many counts. V and J are TRBV14 and TRBJ1-4; D is ambiguous. Germline V gene sequence: CDR1 SGHDN, CDR2 FVKESK. Deletions cut 5 bases from V and 8 bases from J, with 15 bases between. The CDR3 sequence is 14 residues long. The CDR3 spells CASSATVTYEKLFF. The CDR3, as DNA: TGTGCCAGCAGCGCGACGGTGACTTACGAAAAACTGTTTTTT.

The rearrangement uses TRBV9 and TRBJ2-2; D gene unclear. The CDR3 length is 15 residues. Germline V gene data show CDR1 as SGDLS and CDR2 as YYNGEE. V dropped 0 bases and J dropped 7 bases, with 13 bases sitting between them. CDR3 amino acids: CASSVATDEGGELFF. For the CDR3, the DNA is TGTGCCAGCAGCGTAGCGACGGATGAAGGCGGGGAGCTGTTTTTT.

This clonotype was recorded at least ten times. J is TRBJ2-3 and V is TRBV7-2; 7 bases agree with TRBD2. Germline CDR1 SGHTA, CDR2 FQGNSA. CDR3 length: 13 residues. J gave up 5 bases and V 5 bases, and 4 bases lay outside the gene matches. The CDR3 region has the DNA TGTGCCAGCAGCCAACTAGCGATAGATACGCAGTATTTT. It translates to CASSQLAIDTQYF.

This clonotype was seen at least ten times. The V gene is TRBV5-1, the J gene TRBJ1-2; 7 nucleotides line up with TRBD1. The germline CDR1 and CDR2 sequences are SGHRS and YFSETQ. The CDR3 extends over 14 amino acids. The V segment lost 5 bases and the J segment 4 bases; nucleotides outside the gene matches: 8. The DNA of the CDR3 is TGCGCCAGCAGACTTCGACAGGGCCTCTATGGCTACACCTTC. It yields the protein CASRLRQGLYGYTF. The whole variable domain, remainder taken from reference TRBV5-1 and TRBJ1-2, is KAGVTQTPRYLIKTRGQQVTLSCSPISGHRSVSWYQQTPGQGLQFLFEYFSETQRNKGNFPGRFSGRQFSNSRSEMNVSTLELGDSALYLCASRLRQGLYGYTFGSGTRLTVV.

This clonotype has at least ten counts. Its ends do not fully match the called genes, so a read error is possible. The rearrangement uses TRBV7-2 and TRBJ2-5; D possibly corresponds to TRBD2 (6 bases). Looked up from germline, CDR1 is SGHTA and CDR2 is FQGNSA. CDR3 size: 17 residues. The CDR3 DNA reads as TGTGCCAGCAGCAACGGAGGGGCCAGAGCCTCTGGAGAGGCCCAGTACTTC. Its translation is CASSNGGARASGEAQYF.

For this clonotype: An end of the junction does not agree with germline; a read error may underlie this. The V call is TRBV6-2 or TRBV6-3, the J call TRBJ2-1; the D gene is possibly TRBD1 (6 bases). Germline V CDR1 and CDR2: MNHEY, SVGEGT. The CDR3 spans 17 residues. The CDR3 loop is CACSSTRAGVSYNEQFF. CDR3 nucleotide sequence: TGTGCCTGCAGTTCCACGAGGGCAGGGGTATCCTACAATGAGCAGTTCTTC.

This clonotype was observed many times. This sequence joins TRBV28 and TRBJ2-6, with 8 bases aligning to TRBD1. Germline V CDR1 and CDR2: MDHEN, SYDVKM. The CDR3 sequence is 18 residues long. With 4 bases clipped from V and 2 bases from J, the junction kept 10 bases outside the gene matches. CDR3 in amino acids: CASSSSRTGQPGANVLTF. DNA of the CDR3: TGTGCCAGCAGTTCGTCCCGGACAGGGCAGCCTGGGGCCAACGTCCTGACTTTC.

The sample holds many counts of this clonotype. V usage is TRBV21-1 and J usage is TRBJ1-1; TRBD1, as called in the table, went unchecked against the DNA. TRBV21-1 is a pseudogene segment. The length of the CDR3 is 15 residues. In DNA form, the CDR3 reads TGTGCCAGCAGCTTCCTCCGCAGGGAGAACACTGAAGCTTTCTTT. Its translation: CASSFLRRENTEAFF.

Note on this clonotype: This may come from a read error, since a much larger clone is one base off. A read error is likely, as this CDR3 ends without the conserved phenylalanine or tryptophan. The chain uses TRBV5-1 and TRBJ2-7; possible D gene TRBD1, 6 bases. The V end lost 8 bases, the J end lost 6 bases, and 24 bases lay between the germline ends. CDR3 length equals 15 residues. Germline lookup yields CDR1 SGHRS and CDR2 YFSETQ. This CDR3 is CARETEDSVCCEQYC. The CDR3 nucleotides read TGCGCCAGGGAAACGGAGGACAGCGTCTGTTGCGAGCAGTACTGC.

This clonotype was picked up many times. This chain uses TRBV6-5 with TRBJ2-6; no reliable D call. The CDR3 totals 18 residues. Between the trimmed V and J ends, which lost 0 bases and 4 bases, there was a span of 16 bases. Germline values: CDR1 MNHEY, CDR2 SVGAGI. The chain's CDR3 is CASSYSRQAAVGANVLTF. CDR3 coding DNA: TGTGCCAGCAGTTACTCGAGGCAGGCCGCGGTCGGGGCCAACGTCCTGACTTTC.

This clonotype appeared many times. The J gene is TRBJ2-5, the V gene TRBV7-2; 7 bases fit TRBD2. Germline V gene data show CDR1 as SGHTA and CDR2 as FQGNSA. V trimming: 7 bases; J trimming: 4 bases; junction bases outside the gene matches: 6. This CDR3 has 13 residues. This chain's CDR3 is CASTLIAGETQYF. CDR3 nucleotide sequence: TGTGCCAGCACCCTAATAGCGGGAGAGACCCAGTACTTC.

This clonotype was seen repeatedly, ten times or more. V and J are TRBV13 and TRBJ2-7; unclear D gene. V lost 4 bases and J 3 bases, leaving 10 bases between the germline ends. Germline-derived CDR1 and CDR2 are PRHDT and FYEKMQ (reference sequence). This CDR3 has 13 residues. For the CDR3, the DNA is TGTGCCAGCAGCTCGGTTCGCGGCTACGAGCAGTACTTC. Amino acids: CASSSVRGYEQYF.

In this sample, this clonotype turned up many times. This sequence joins TRBV9 and TRBJ2-3; TRBD2 matches 10 bases. Germline CDR1 is SGDLS and CDR2 is YYNGEE. This CDR3 is built from 16 residues. J was trimmed by 2 bases and V by 4 bases; bases with no gene match: 7. The CDR3 coding sequence is TGTGCCAGCAGCCACCTTAGCGGGGGGCCCACAGATACGCAGTATTTT. It is translated as CASSHLSGGPTDTQYF.

Many counts were recorded for this clonotype. One end of the junction is discordant with germline, which a read error may explain. The chain couples TRBV7-2 to TRBJ2-3, with 7 bases aligning to TRBD2. This CDR3 spans 16 amino acids. Looked up from germline, CDR1 is SGHTA and CDR2 is FQGNSA. The CDR3 coding sequence is TGTGCCAGCAGTTTAGGGCTGCTGCGGGGGAGGGATACGCAGTATTTT. This encodes CASSLGLLRGRDTQYF.

This clonotype was seen at least ten times. This chain uses TRBV5-1 with TRBJ2-3; D is unresolved. The germline V gene encodes CDR1 SGHRS and CDR2 YFSETQ. The ends were cut back, 0 bases at V and 4 bases at J, with 6 bases in the middle. The CDR3 contains 13 residues. This CDR3 reads CASSLDVPDTQYF. The DNA for the CDR3 is TGCGCCAGCAGCTTGGACGTTCCAGATACGCAGTATTTT.

This clonotype was seen repeatedly, ten times or more. This sequence joins TRBV20-1 and TRBJ2-7; D might be TRBD1 or TRBD2, each matching 5 bases. V dropped 6 bases and J dropped 2 bases, with 14 bases sitting between them. Germline V lookup: CDR1 DFQATT, CDR2 SNEGSKA (reference sequence). This CDR3 is built from 13 residues. The CDR3: CSAKGEGPYEQYF. CDR3 coding DNA: TGCAGTGCAAAAGGAGAGGGACCCTACGAGCAGTACTTC.

In its sample, this clonotype was seen many times. The V and J genes are TRBV27 and TRBJ2-2; D is undetermined. Trimming cost V 10 bases and J 5 bases, with 23 bases left between them. This CDR3 region has 16 residues. Germline CDR1 is MNHEY and CDR2 is SMNVEV (reference sequence). CDR3 residues: CATFPFRTGNTGELFF. The CDR3 DNA follows: TGTGCCACCTTCCCCTTCAGGACCGGCAATACCGGGGAGCTGTTTTTT.

This clonotype was counted at least ten times. The chain has TRBV7-2 and TRBJ2-1, with TRBD1 matching over 7 bases. Germline trimming cut 6 bases from V and 10 bases from J; bases unmatched to any gene: 15. The CDR3 has 15 amino acids. The germline CDR1 and CDR2 sequences are SGHTA and FQGNSA. This chain's CDR3 is CASRPRTGSRGEQFF. The DNA of the CDR3 is TGTGCCAGCAGACCACGGACAGGCTCGAGAGGGGAGCAGTTCTTC.

This clonotype was seen many times. This chain links TRBV27 with TRBJ2-1; D might be TRBD2 (6 bases). In germline, CDR1 is MNHEY, CDR2 SMNVEV (reference sequence). There are 14 residues in the CDR3. V was shortened by 5 bases and J by 5 bases, with 13 bases between the two germline ends. The CDR3, as DNA: TGTGCCAGCAGTCCCATAGCGGTTCACAATGAGCAGTTCTTC. Protein sequence: CASSPIAVHNEQFF.

This clonotype was recorded many times. V gene TRBV20-1 combines with J gene TRBJ1-1; TRBD1 matches at 8 bases. Germline V gives CDR1 DFQATT, CDR2 SNEGSKA (reference sequence). This CDR3 has 15 amino acids. With 4 bases clipped from V and 4 bases from J, the junction kept 11 bases outside the gene matches. CDR3 residues: CSATSRTGRSTEAFF. DNA of the CDR3: TGCAGTGCTACTTCCCGGACAGGGCGATCCACTGAAGCTTTCTTT.